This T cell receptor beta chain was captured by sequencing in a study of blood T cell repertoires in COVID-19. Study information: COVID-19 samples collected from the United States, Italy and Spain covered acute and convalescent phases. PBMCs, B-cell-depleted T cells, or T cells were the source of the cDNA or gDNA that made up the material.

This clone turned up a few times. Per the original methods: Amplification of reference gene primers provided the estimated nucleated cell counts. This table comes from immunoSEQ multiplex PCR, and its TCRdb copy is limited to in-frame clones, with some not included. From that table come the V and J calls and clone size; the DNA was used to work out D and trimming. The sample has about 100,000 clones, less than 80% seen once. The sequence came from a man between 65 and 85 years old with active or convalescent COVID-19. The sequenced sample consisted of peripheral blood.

In nucleotides, the CDR3 is TGTGCCAGCAGCTGGGGGGAATCACCCCTCCACTTT. Residues: CASSWGESPLHF. The chain carries TRBV5-4 and TRBJ1-6; TRBD1 might be the D (5 bases). The CDR3 consists of 12 residues. Trimming stripped 3 bases from V and 10 bases from J, with 8 bases between. CDR1 and CDR2 from the germline V gene are SGHNT and YYREEE (reference sequence).